The rows below give T cell receptor beta chains drawn from one sample of a study of cytomegalovirus exposure and HLA in healthy donors. The repertoire was sequenced with immunoSEQ multiplex PCR; TCRdb's copy has only in-frame clones and lacks some. The sample yields some 260,000 clones, over 75% seen once. Sequenced input: PBMCs. The receptor source for this set is a man in his late teens or twenties in good health and CMV-seropositive. Each CDR3 is given with its conserved first and last residue. The D gene is left open where the match is weak. Rows give clone size only sometimes, using once, few, many, or a class for an expanded clone.

CDR3: CASSLAFGGITDTQYF
DNA: TGCGCCAGCAGCTTGGCCTTCGGAGGGATCACAGATACGCAGTATTTT
V: TRBV5-1
J: TRBJ2-3
D: -
size: once

CDR3: CASSPPYGQGTYEQYF
DNA: TGTGCCAGCTCACCACCGTACGGACAGGGGACCTACGAGCAGTACTTC
V: TRBV18
J: TRBJ2-7
D: TRBD1
size: -

CDR3: CASGLEGYTEAFF
DNA: TGCGCCAGCGGGCTTGAGGGGTACACTGAAGCTTTCTTT
V: TRBV10-2
J: TRBJ1-1
D: -
size: -

CDR3: CASSLTVTDEQYF
DNA: TGTGCCAGCAGTTTAACAGTGACGGACGAGCAGTACTTC
V: TRBV28
J: TRBJ2-7
D: -
size: -

CDR3: CASSEVRDFLLAKNIQYF
DNA: TGTGCCAGCAGTGAGGTCCGGGACTTCCTCTTAGCCAAAAACATTCAGTACTTC
V: TRBV6-1
J: TRBJ2-4
D: -
size: -

CDR3: CASSLGVGAAGNEQFF
DNA: TGTGCCAGCAGCTTGGGGGTAGGGGCAGCTGGCAATGAGCAGTTCTTC
V: TRBV5-5
J: TRBJ2-1
D: -
size: -

CDR3: CASSPTSARGNEQFF
DNA: TGTGCCAGCAGCCCGACATCAGCGAGGGGCAATGAACAGTTCTTC
V: TRBV11-3
J: TRBJ2-1
D: -
size: -

CDR3: CASGIWPSSYNEQFF
DNA: TGTGCCAGCGGGATATGGCCCAGCTCCTACAATGAGCAGTTCTTC
V: TRBV6-1
J: TRBJ2-1
D: -
size: -

CDR3: CASSDLSGGLSGELFF
DNA: TGTGCCAGCAGTGATCTGTCGGGAGGGCTGTCCGGGGAGCTGTTTTTT
V: TRBV6-1
J: TRBJ2-2
D: TRBD2
size: -

CDR3: CASSQVYEQYF
DNA: TGTGCCAGCAGCCAAGTCTACGAGCAGTACTTC
V: TRBV14
J: TRBJ2-7
D: -
size: -

CDR3: CASSTREGTDTQYF
DNA: TGTGCCAGCAGCACTAGGGAGGGCACAGATACGCAGTATTTT
V: TRBV5-4
J: TRBJ2-3
D: -
size: -

CDR3: CASSLGYGNTEAFF
DNA: TGCGCCAGCAGCTTGGGATATGGGAACACTGAAGCTTTCTTT
V: TRBV5-1
J: TRBJ1-1
D: -
size: -

CDR3: CAISEGDNNQPQHF
DNA: TGTGCCATCAGTGAGGGGGACAACAATCAGCCCCAGCATTTT
V: TRBV10-3
J: TRBJ1-5
D: -
size: once

CDR3: CASSPSGTAYEQYF
DNA: TGTGCCAGCAGTCCTTCTGGGACAGCCTACGAGCAGTACTTC
V: TRBV28
J: TRBJ2-7
D: TRBD1
size: -

CDR3: CASSSQARGTEAFF
DNA: TGTGCCAGCAGTTCACAGGCTCGGGGGACTGAAGCTTTCTTT
V: TRBV6-5
J: TRBJ1-1
D: -
size: once

CDR3: CASSPNRAANEQFF
DNA: TGTGCCAGCAGCCCAAACAGGGCCGCCAATGAGCAGTTCTTC
V: TRBV7-2
J: TRBJ2-1
D: -
size: -

CDR3: CASSMSEGAFYGYTF
DNA: TGTGCCAGTAGTATGTCGGAAGGGGCCTTCTATGGCTACACCTTC
V: TRBV19
J: TRBJ1-2
D: -
size: -

CDR3: CASSQAPGGGDTQYF
DNA: TGCGCCAGCAGCCAAGCGCCGGGAGGCGGAGATACGCAGTATTTT
V: TRBV4-1
J: TRBJ2-3
D: TRBD2
size: once

CDR3: CASSQREYTEAFF
DNA: TGCGCCAGCAGCCAACGGGAGTACACTGAAGCTTTCTTT
V: TRBV4-1
J: TRBJ1-1
D: -
size: -

CDR3: CASSSYRDTQYF
DNA: TGTGCCAGCAGCTCCTACCGTGATACGCAGTATTTT
V: TRBV9
J: TRBJ2-3
D: -
size: -

CDR3: CASEDRGHGYTF
DNA: TGTGCCAGTGAGGACAGGGGGCATGGCTACACCTTC
V: TRBV19
J: TRBJ1-2
D: TRBD1
size: -

CDR3: CASRNRVNEQFF
DNA: TGTGCCAGTCGGAACAGGGTCAATGAGCAGTTCTTC
V: TRBV6-4
J: TRBJ2-1
D: -
size: -

CDR3: CASRLVQGTDYGYTF
DNA: TGTGCCAGCAGACTAGTACAGGGGACAGACTATGGCTACACCTTC
V: TRBV6-1
J: TRBJ1-2
D: TRBD1
size: -

CDR3: CASSTGLAGVYNEQFF
DNA: TGTGCCAGCAGTACTGGACTAGCGGGAGTTTACAATGAGCAGTTCTTC
V: TRBV27
J: TRBJ2-1
D: TRBD2
size: -

CDR3: CASKQGLYGYTF
DNA: TGTGCCAGCAAACAGGGACTCTATGGCTACACCTTC
V: TRBV6-5
J: TRBJ1-2
D: -
size: -

CDR3: CASSLVGGTQYF
DNA: TGTGCCAGCAGCTTAGTAGGGGGGACCCAGTACTTC
V: TRBV11-3
J: TRBJ2-5
D: -
size: -

CDR3: CASSPLALAGSYEQYF
DNA: TGTGCCAGCTCACCCCTCGCACTAGCGGGATCCTACGAGCAGTACTTC
V: TRBV18
J: TRBJ2-7
D: TRBD2
size: -

CDR3: CASRVRRAVFTDTQYF
DNA: TGTGCCAGCAGAGTGAGGAGGGCAGTCTTCACAGATACGCAGTATTTT
V: TRBV28
J: TRBJ2-3
D: -
size: -

CDR3: CASSGGGFGANVLTF
DNA: TGCGCCAGCAGCGGAGGGGGCTTTGGGGCCAACGTCCTGACTTTC
V: TRBV5-1
J: TRBJ2-6
D: -
size: -